This T cell receptor (beta chain) was found in a study of long-term antiretroviral therapy in people with HIV. At survey level, the immunoSEQ assay was run in its v3.0 version. The data were produced by immunoSEQ multiplex PCR, yet TCRdb's version contains in-frame clones alone and is incomplete. The sample has some 23,000 clones; 65% to 80% are singletons. Note on this clone: Antigen unknown.

The V gene lost 3 bases and the J gene lost 6 bases, with 11 bases spanning the gap. Germline-derived CDR1 and CDR2 are SNHLY and FYNNEI. The CDR3 covers 13 residues. Each specimen consisted of about 0.95-10 million cryopreserved PBMC prior to extraction of DNA. Study-wide results and caveats: Repertoires from HIV showed CDR3 length ranges narrower than those of controls. Patients on ART gained diversity, which nonetheless stayed below transplant donor controls. Clones that had undergone expansion before ART prevailed in the repertoire throughout all time points.

This receptor was identified in a woman in her thirties or forties with HIV. The sequenced sample was unsorted PBMCs, obtained 1.2 years after starting antiretroviral therapy. V is TRBV2 and J is TRBJ1-2; tentative D call: TRBD1 (5 bases). As DNA, the CDR3 is TGTGCCAGCAGTGACCAGGGACTAAATGGCTACACCTTC. This sequence encodes CASSDQGLNGYTF. The variable domain in full, completed from reference TRBV2 and TRBJ1-2, reads EPEVTQTPSHQVTQMGQEVILRCVPISNHLYFYWYRQILGQKVEFLVSFYNNEISEKSEIFDDQFSVERPDGSNFTLKIRSTKLEDSAMYFCASSDQGLNGYTFGSGTRLTVV.